This T cell receptor (beta chain) was recorded in a study of a mutant IDH1 vaccine in newly diagnosed glioma. Study background: Treated patients had a mean age of approximately 40 years and a sex split that was around 60% male and approximately 40% female. Pretreatment consisted of radiotherapy, temozolomide, or both, with most receiving both.

About this clone: Its antigen is still unknown.

Sequencing used immunoSEQ multiplex PCR; TCRdb keeps in-frame clones, though not all of them. The data show tens of thousands of clones, with about 86% seen just once and over 2.5% held by the top ten. Findings of the study overall: The occurrence of vaccine-induced immune responses was seen in 90% to 95% of patients.

The sample's time point: baseline, week 1 (first vaccination visit). Indicated treatment: pre-vaccination baseline after standard-of-care therapy. New IDH1-mutant, ATRX-lost WHO grade 3 or 4 astrocytomas occurred in donors. Per the germline V gene, CDR1 is MNHEY and CDR2 is SMNVEV (reference sequence). This CDR3 is built from 14 residues. With 6 bases removed from V and 4 bases from J, the gap between germline ends came to 14 bases. The chain links TRBV27 to TRBJ2-3, with D tentatively TRBD2 (6 bases). This sequence originates from a man aged 30-40 years with glioma. The material sequenced was PBMCs, taken from a glioma patient treated with radiotherapy, temozolomide or both. The CDR3 spells CASRHSPGADTQYF. The DNA for the CDR3 is TGTGCCAGCAGACACTCACCGGGGGCAGATACGCAGTATTTT.